The rows below give T cell receptor beta chains drawn from one sample of a study of shared clonotypes between healthy human individuals. Assay used: immunoSEQ multiplex PCR; TCRdb lists only in-frame clones, some missing. Of about 1 million clones listed, 65% to 75% are singletons. The sample comprised memory CD4+ T cells sorted from blood. The receptors derive from a man between 18 and 29 years old in good health. CDR3s include the opening cysteine and the closing phenylalanine or tryptophan. A D gene is named only where the DNA matches it firmly. Size is stated for part of the rows, as once, few or many counts, or as a class when the clone is expanded.

V gene	J gene	D gene	clone size	CDR3 DNA	CDR3 protein
TRBV30	TRBJ1-1	-	-	TGTGCCTGGAGTCCCCGGGGAAAAGCTTTCTTT	CAWSPRGKAFF
TRBV29-1	TRBJ2-2	-	-	TGCAGCGTGCTACCCAGAGGGGTTGACGGGGAGCTGTTTTTT	CSVLPRGVDGELFF
TRBV18	TRBJ2-7	-	-	TGTGCCAGCTCACCACCGGAGCGTTCGGCATACGAGCAGTACTTC	CASSPPERSAYEQYF
TRBV6-6	TRBJ2-7	-	once	TGTGCCAGCAGTTACTCGCCGGGGGGCGAAGGCGAGCAGTACTTC	CASSYSPGGEGEQYF
TRBV11-2	TRBJ2-7	-	-	TGTGCCAGCAGCATTGTCTACGAGCAGTACTTC	CASSIVYEQYF
TRBV5-1	TRBJ1-1	TRBD1	few	TGCGCCAGCAGCTTGGAATACAGGGGAGACACTGAAGCTTTCTTT	CASSLEYRGDTEAFF
TRBV30	TRBJ1-2	-	few	TGTGCCTGGAGTCCGGACGGGAGCGGTGGCTACACCTTC	CAWSPDGSGGYTF
TRBV11-2	TRBJ1-2	-	-	TGTGCCAGCAGCCTAGACAGTATCTATGGCTACACCTTC	CASSLDSIYGYTF
TRBV7-2	TRBJ2-7	TRBD1	-	TGTGCCAGCAGCCAACAGGGGAACTACGAGCAGTACTTC	CASSQQGNYEQYF
TRBV7-2	TRBJ2-3	TRBD2	-	TGTGCCAGCAGCTTAGTCGGAATCGGGACTAGCGGGAGTCTGAATACGCAGTATTTT	CASSLVGIGTSGSLNTQYF
TRBV11-3	TRBJ2-2	TRBD1	once	TGTGCCAGCAGCTTAGGAGGTGTTGGGACAGCGAACACCGGGGAGCTGTTTTTT	CASSLGGVGTANTGELFF
TRBV11-1	TRBJ1-1	-	-	TGTGCCAGCAGCTCTGGGGCAGGGGCCTACACTGAAGCTTTCTTT	CASSSGAGAYTEAFF
TRBV7-2	TRBJ2-5	-	-	TGTGCCAGCAGCTTTAGTCAGGGGGAGGGAGAGACCCAGTACTTC	CASSFSQGEGETQYF
TRBV2	TRBJ1-4	-	-	TGTGCCAGCAGTGAACGGGGGGCACGTGAAAAACTGTTTTTT	CASSERGAREKLFF
TRBV6-1	TRBJ1-6	TRBD1	few	TGTGCCAGCAGGGGGGACAGGGGTACACCCCTCCACTTT	CASRGDRGTPLHF
TRBV5-1	TRBJ2-1	-	-	TGCGCCAGCAGCTCGGGAGAGAATGAGCAGTTCTTC	CASSSGENEQFF
TRBV21-1	TRBJ1-5	-	many	TGTGCCAGCAAAAACTGCGGACCGCCCCAGCATTTT	CASKNCGPPQHF
TRBV5-1	TRBJ2-3	-	-	TGCGCCAGCAGAACGACCCCTAGCACAGATACGCAGTATTTT	CASRTTPSTDTQYF
TRBV4-1	TRBJ2-7	TRBD1	-	TGCGCCAGCAGCCCGACAGGGGCCCCCTACGAGCAGTACTTC	CASSPTGAPYEQYF
TRBV7-8	TRBJ2-1	-	-	TGTGCCAGCAGTTCTCTAGTTTCGCCCTACAATGAGCAGTTCTTC	CASSSLVSPYNEQFF
TRBV5-4	TRBJ1-6	-	-	TGTGCCAGCAGCTTGGGTCCGGAGCCGCTATCACCCCTCCACTTT	CASSLGPEPLSPLHF
TRBV7-9	TRBJ1-6	-	few	TGTGCCAGCAGCTTACAGGAGGGTTCACCCCTCCACTTT	CASSLQEGSPLHF
TRBV6-6	TRBJ1-5	-	-	TGTGCCAGCAGTTACTCGACGGCAGATCATCAGCCCCAGCATTTT	CASSYSTADHQPQHF
TRBV10-3	TRBJ1-5	-	many	TGTGCCATCAGTGACGAGGGAGATCAGCCCCAGCATTTT	CAISDEGDQPQHF
TRBV5-1	TRBJ2-7	TRBD1	-	TGCGCCAGCAGCTGGACATATCAGGGGGCGAGCTCCTACGAGCAGTACTTC	CASSWTYQGASSYEQYF
TRBV7-2	TRBJ1-2	TRBD1	-	TGTGCCAGCAGCTCGGACAGGGGAGCTAACTATGGCTACACCTTC	CASSSDRGANYGYTF
TRBV27	TRBJ2-3	-	-	TGTGCCAGCACTTATCTCGGGGTTAAGACAGATACGCAGTATTTT	CASTYLGVKTDTQYF
TRBV30	TRBJ1-2	TRBD1	many	TGTGCCTGGTGGGACAGGGGCGGCTACACCTTC	CAWWDRGGYTF
TRBV2	TRBJ1-6	-	few	TGTGCCAGCAGTGAACAGGACAGAAATAATTCACCCCTCCACTTT	CASSEQDRNNSPLHF
TRBV18	TRBJ1-2	-	-	TGTGCCAGCTCACCCACGGGCTCCCAGCTGACTAACTATGGCTACACCTTC	CASSPTGSQLTNYGYTF
TRBV5-4	TRBJ2-5	-	-	TGTGCCAGCAGCCTAACAGGGACGGAGACCCAGTACTTC	CASSLTGTETQYF
TRBV2	TRBJ1-6	-	-	TGTGCCAGCAGTGCCTCCAGGGACTCACCCCTCCACTTT	CASSASRDSPLHF
TRBV19	TRBJ1-1	TRBD1	-	TGTGCCAGTAGGGGACGGGACAGATCATTGAACACTGAAGCTTTCTTT	CASRGRDRSLNTEAFF
TRBV30	TRBJ2-1	-	-	TGTGCCTGGATTGGGTACAATGAGCAGTTCTTC	CAWIGYNEQFF
TRBV29-1	TRBJ2-4	TRBD2	-	TGCAGCGTTGAAGAAGCGGGAGGGAAAAACATTCAGTACTTC	CSVEEAGGKNIQYF
TRBV5-4	TRBJ1-2	TRBD1	-	TGTGCCAGCACCCCCTCCGGGACAGCGCCTAACTATGGCTACACCTTC	CASTPSGTAPNYGYTF
TRBV18	TRBJ1-3	-	-	TGTGCCAGCTCACCACGGGGAAACACCATATATTTT	CASSPRGNTIYF
TRBV7-9	TRBJ2-6	-	many	TGTGCCAGCAGCCCAAAGGCCGTCTCTGGGGCCAACGTCCTGACTTTC	CASSPKAVSGANVLTF
TRBV7-3	TRBJ2-3	-	-	TGTGCCAGCAGCTCCGGGACAGATACGCAGTATTTT	CASSSGTDTQYF
TRBV7-9	TRBJ2-2	-	-	TGTGCCAGCAGCTTAGGGAGGGCGTCCGGAGAGCTGTTTTTT	CASSLGRASGELFF
TRBV9	TRBJ1-2	TRBD1	-	TGTGCCAGCAGCGTGGCGGGACAGGCAAACTATGGCTACACCTTC	CASSVAGQANYGYTF
TRBV5-1	TRBJ1-1	TRBD1	-	TGCGCCAGCAGCTTCTCGGGACAGCCTGAAGCTTTCTTT	CASSFSGQPEAFF
TRBV5-1	TRBJ2-7	TRBD2	-	TGCGCCAGCAGACTACTAGCGGGGACCTCCTACGAGCAGTACTTC	CASRLLAGTSYEQYF
TRBV7-9	TRBJ2-7	TRBD1	-	TGTGCCAGCAGCTTAGAGGGACAGTATTTTTACGAGCAGTACTTC	CASSLEGQYFYEQYF
TRBV5-6	TRBJ2-3	-	-	TGTGCCAGCAGCAGGGGAACAGGGCGGACAGATACGCAGTATTTT	CASSRGTGRTDTQYF
TRBV15	TRBJ2-3	-	-	TGTGCCACCAGCAGAGATCCCTCCATATCGTTCAGATCACCCTCTGGGGATAGCACAGATACGCAGTATTTT	CATSRDPSISFRSPSGDSTDTQYF
TRBV19	TRBJ2-7	-	few	TGTGCCAGTAGTGTTGCGGGACGCAAAACCTACGAGCAGTACTTC	CASSVAGRKTYEQYF
TRBV7-2	TRBJ2-5	TRBD1	-	TGTGCCAGCAGCCGTCCGACAGGGGTGCAAGAGACCCAGTACTTC	CASSRPTGVQETQYF
TRBV6-5	TRBJ1-5	-	-	TGTGCCAGCAGTTATACCGCGGCTCCCAATCAGCCCCAGCATTTT	CASSYTAAPNQPQHF
TRBV7-2	TRBJ2-7	TRBD1	once	TGTGCCAGCAGCGTACAGGGGGATACCCCCTACGAGCAGTACTTC	CASSVQGDTPYEQYF
TRBV5-6	TRBJ1-4	-	once	TGTGCCAGCAGCAGCAGGGGAACAGAAAAACTGTTTTTT	CASSSRGTEKLFF
TRBV5-4	TRBJ2-5	-	-	TGTGCCAGCAGCTCAGGACTCCTGGAGACCCAGTACTTC	CASSSGLLETQYF
TRBV19	TRBJ1-4	TRBD1	-	TGTGCCAGTAGTCCCAGGGGGAGACATGAAAAACTGTTTTTT	CASSPRGRHEKLFF
TRBV23-1	TRBJ1-4	-	-	TGCGCCAGCAGTCAATCCCAGACGGTAACTAATGAAAAACTGTTTTTT	CASSQSQTVTNEKLFF
TRBV5-4	TRBJ1-2	-	-	TGTGCCAGCAGCTTGCAGGGAGTTGATGGCTACACCTTC	CASSLQGVDGYTF
TRBV6-1	TRBJ2-5	-	many	TGTGCCAGCAGTGATAGCATTAGGGAGACCCAGTACTTC	CASSDSIRETQYF